This TCR beta chain stems from a study of CDR3 diversity in severe acne. This clonotype has just a few counts. TCRdb ran MiXCR on the PCR reads and lists one entry per CDR3 protein. The table includes around 85,000 distinct CDR3 sequences, less than 65% detected once. With V trimmed by 3 bases and J by 8 bases, 16 bases remained unmatched. CDR1 is SGHRS, CDR2 YFSETQ, per germline. This CDR3 is 17 amino acids long. Sample: blood. The chain links TRBV5-1 to TRBJ2-1, with 8 positions matching TRBD2. The sequence was obtained from a male donor with severe acne vulgaris. The CDR3 nucleotides read TGCGCCAGCAGCTCGGGGCCGGGGGGGGCTAATAGTTATGAGCAGTTCTTC. It codes for CASSSGPGGANSYEQFF.